Sequencing of this TCR beta chain was carried out in a study of spatial heterogeneity in lung cancer. This clonotype appeared a few times. Time point of the sample: blood at routine non-recurrence follow-up after resection. From the 5' RACE reads, TCRdb called clonotypes with MiXCR, one entry per CDR3 protein. The profile shows over 15,000 distinct CDR3 sequences, over 15% of them singletons. This clonotype was sampled from a male donor with early-stage non-small cell lung cancer. The source was PBMCs, collected at follow-up.

For the CDR3, the DNA is TGCAGTGCATTGGGCCAGCGGGGTTACGAGCAGTACTTC. Protein: CSALGQRGYEQYF. J is TRBJ2-7 and V is TRBV20-1, with 7 bases aligning to TRBD2. CDR1 DFQATT and CDR2 SNEGSKA come from the germline V gene (reference sequence). This CDR3 spans 13 amino acids. V lost 6 bases and J lost 4; bases outside the gene matches: 9.